This T cell receptor (beta chain) emerged from a study of radiotherapy plus CTLA-4 blockade in lung cancer (dated by TCRdb to the late 2010s). The study in broad terms: Objective responses occurred in around 20% of enrolled patients, and over 30% achieved disease control.

Details on this clone: It has no known antigen specificity. No quality values exist for individual bases; no much larger clone is one base distant.

Trimming accounts for 4 bases at V and 3 bases at J, while the number of junction bases matched to no gene is 7. The germline V gene (reference sequence) provides CDR1 SGHNT and CDR2 YYREEE. The cysteine opens and the phenylalanine closes a CDR3 of 15 amino acids. CDR3 DNA only is kept here, 45 bases in frame from base 1. The study tested focal radiation therapy combined with CTLA-4 blockade (ipilimumab) in patients with chemo-refractory metastatic non-small-cell lung cancer. Library method: the immunoSEQ multiplex PCR assay. TCRdb obtained this table from immuneACCESS and retained in-frame rearrangements with V and J assigned. These tables miss some clones; where compared with another copy, unresolved V genes account for less than half of the shortfall, and the remainder is unexplained. The sample table contains some 51,000 clones; only one count was recorded for 75% to 85% of them. Together, the top ten hold roughly 8.5% of the sample.

Beyond this particular receptor, the publication reports: TCR clones derived from tumors expanded in peripheral blood after treatment with radiotherapy and ipilimumab. Early dynamic changes in blood T cell clones, together with increased serum interferon-beta after radiation, were reported as the strongest predictors of response.

Here the chain combines TRBV5-4 and TRBJ2-3, with 8 bases in between that match TRBD2. The starting material was peripheral blood, obtained from a patient treated with radiotherapy plus ipilimumab. This TCR was sampled from a human donor with non-small cell lung cancer who had a complete response to radiotherapy plus ipilimumab. The nucleotide sequence reads TGTGCCAGCAGCCGGGACGGGGGGGGAACAGATACGCAGTATTTT. Translation gives CASSRDGGGTDTQYF.